Shown below are 5 T cell receptor beta chains from a single sample sequenced in a study of T-cell reconstitution after alpha-beta-depleted transplantation in children. Preparing the TCRbeta library involved the use of unique molecular identifiers. Using its own MiXCR run on the PCR reads, TCRdb lists one record per CDR3 protein. The table has 300,000 to 400,000 distinct CDR3 sequences, about an eighth seen once. The material was PBMCs, obtained from the stem cell graft. Every receptor here comes from a human donor who donated a stem cell graft to a child with Fanconi anemia.

This clonotype was recorded a few times. The chain combines TRBV12-3 or TRBV12-4 with TRBJ2-1, with 9 bases lining up with TRBD2. Trimming cost V 4 bases and J 4 bases; bases outside gene matches: 8. The CDR3 is 16 residues long. Here the CDR3 DNA reads TGTGCCAGCAGTTCAGAAGCGGGGGGAGGGTACAATGAGCAGTTCTTC. It is translated as CASSSEAGGGYNEQFF.

This clonotype was seen a handful of times. J is TRBJ2-3 and V is TRBV5-4, with 10 nucleotides matching TRBD2. The CDR3 contains 13 residues. With 10 bases clipped from V and 1 base from J, the junction kept 3 bases outside the gene matches. The germline V gene encodes CDR1 SGHNT and CDR2 YYREEE (reference sequence). CDR3 region: CAYGTSGTDTQYF. CDR3 nucleotides: TGTGCCTATGGGACTAGCGGCACAGATACGCAGTATTTT.

This clonotype was observed a handful of times. V gene TRBV6-2 or TRBV6-3 combines with J gene TRBJ2-7; 10 nucleotides agree with TRBD1. The CDR3 runs 13 residues. V shed 8 bases, J shed 3 bases, and the junction held 4 bases outside the gene matches. Germline V CDR1 and CDR2: MNHEY, SVGEGT. CDR3 region: CASGRDRGYEQYF. CDR3 DNA: TGTGCCAGCGGTCGGGACAGGGGCTACGAGCAGTACTTC.

This clonotype showed up just a few times. The V gene is TRBV2, the J gene TRBJ2-2; D is uncertain. Trimming took off 6 bases at V and 4 bases at J, with 6 bases between the two ends. This CDR3 contains 12 residues. Germline CDR1 is SNHLY and CDR2 is FYNNEI. This CDR3 is CASRFFTGELFF. Written as DNA, the CDR3 is TGTGCCAGCAGATTCTTCACCGGGGAGCTGTTTTTT.

This chain links TRBV4-2 with TRBJ1-1, with a weak D call TRBD1 (5 bases). The CDR3 consists of 15 residues. Per germline, CDR1 LGHNA and CDR2 YNFKEQ. With 2 bases removed from V and 3 bases from J, the gap between germline ends came to 13 bases. CDR3 DNA sequence: TGTGCCAGCAGCCAACTTGGACGGGGGGACACTGAAGCTTTCTTT. Its protein is CASSQLGRGDTEAFF.